Each of the 22 T cell receptor beta chains below was sequenced from the same sample in a study of cytomegalovirus exposure and HLA in healthy donors. The primer mix had 60 Vbeta and 13 Jbeta primers. Assay: immunoSEQ multiplex PCR; the TCRdb copy retains only in-frame clones and omits some. This sample carries about 88,000 clones, with around 5% going to the ten biggest clones. Source material: PBMCs. These receptors were taken from a girl under 18 in good health and CMV-seropositive.

The V call is TRBV6-5, the J call TRBJ1-1, with 7 bases identical to TRBD1. The CDR3 covers 15 residues. Per germline, CDR1 MNHEY and CDR2 SVGAGI. Trimming at V came to 7 bases and at J to 2 bases, leaving 10 bases not matched to a gene. The CDR3 loop is CASKRGPTGNTEAFF. CDR3 DNA: TGTGCCAGCAAGAGGGGGCCAACAGGAAACACTGAAGCTTTCTTT.

The chain carries TRBV6-6 and TRBJ1-5, with 7 nucleotides matching TRBD1. This CDR3 region has 15 residues. The germline V gene has CDR1 MNHNY and CDR2 SVGAGI (reference sequence). J lost 9 bases, V lost 5 bases, and 13 bases had no gene match. CDR3 sequence reads: CASSAGQAAMWPQHF. The CDR3 DNA reads TGTGCCAGCAGTGCAGGACAGGCTGCGATGTGGCCCCAGCATTTT.

The chain employs TRBV9 and TRBJ1-2; D gene uncertain. Trimming took off 3 bases at V and 5 bases at J, with 14 bases between the two ends. CDR1 SGDLS and CDR2 YYNGEE come from the germline V gene. CDR3 size: 14 residues. CDR3 amino acids: CASSGRELSYGYTF. The CDR3 DNA reads as TGTGCCAGCAGCGGCCGAGAGCTATCTTATGGCTACACCTTC.

The V and J genes are TRBV7-6 and TRBJ1-6; D call uncertain. Germline CDR1 SGHVS, CDR2 FNYEAQ. The CDR3 totals 13 residues. Trimming took 2 bases from V and 16 from J, leaving 15 bases between them. The chain's CDR3 is CASSLRSGGLLHF. DNA of the CDR3: TGTGCCAGCAGCTTAAGGAGTGGAGGCCTGCTCCACTTT.

The chain couples TRBV5-1 to TRBJ2-2; perhaps TRBD1 as D (6 bases). With 3 bases removed from V and 6 bases from J, the gap between germline ends came to 12 bases. CDR3 length: 14 residues. Germline CDR1 and CDR2: SGHRS and YFSETQ. The CDR3 is CASSSRQVPGELFF. CDR3 coding DNA: TGCGCCAGCAGCTCGAGACAGGTCCCCGGGGAGCTGTTTTTT. Drawing the rest from reference TRBV5-1 and TRBJ2-2, the complete variable domain is KAGVTQTPRYLIKTRGQQVTLSCSPISGHRSVSWYQQTPGQGLQFLFEYFSETQRNKGNFPGRFSGRQFSNSRSEMNVSTLELGDSALYLCASSSRQVPGELFFGEGSRLTVL.

The V and J genes are TRBV6-6 and TRBJ2-1; weak D call: TRBD2 (6 bases). Germline V gene sequence: CDR1 MNHNY, CDR2 SVGAGI (reference sequence). Trimming took off 2 bases at V and 12 bases at J, with 8 bases between the two ends. CDR3 length: 11 amino acids. CDR3 in amino acids: CASSYGEAQFF. CDR3 in DNA: TGTGCCAGCAGTTACGGGGAGGCGCAGTTCTTC.

The chain recombines TRBV5-6 with TRBJ1-3, with 7 positions matching TRBD1. Trimming cost V 2 bases and J 4 bases; bases outside gene matches: 3. Germline V lookup: CDR1 SGHDT, CDR2 YYEEEE. The CDR3 runs to 14 residues. In DNA, the CDR3 is TGTGCCAGCAGCTTCAGGACAGGAGGAAACACCATATATTTT. Protein product: CASSFRTGGNTIYF.

The V call is TRBV13, the J call TRBJ1-1, with D tentatively TRBD1 (5 bases). V was pared by 3 bases and J by 2 bases, with 7 bases between. This CDR3 has 13 amino acids. Germline V gene sequence: CDR1 PRHDT, CDR2 FYEKMQ (reference sequence). The CDR3 region has the DNA TGTGCCAGCAGCTTGGGGCCAAACACTGAAGCTTTCTTT. Its translation is CASSLGPNTEAFF.

The rearrangement joins TRBV9 to TRBJ2-3; TRBD2 might be the D (7 bases). V shed 4 bases and J shed 7 bases, with 16 bases lying between them. The CDR3 is made up of 14 amino acids. The V gene's germline CDR1 is SGDLS and CDR2 YYNGEE. The CDR3 bases are TGTGCCAGCAGCCCCCCGGGGGGCCTGAATACGCAGTATTTT. The encoded protein is CASSPPGGLNTQYF. The complete variable domain, with remaining parts taken from reference TRBV9 and TRBJ2-3, reads DSGVTQTPKHLITATGQRVTLRCSPRSGDLSVYWYQQSLDQGLQFLIQYYNGEERAKGNILERFSAQQFPDLHSELNLSSLELGDSALYFCASSPPGGLNTQYFGPGTRLTVL.

The chain carries TRBV5-1 and TRBJ1-2; D is undetermined. V lost 4 bases and J lost 4, with 17 bases in between. Germline V lookup: CDR1 SGHRS, CDR2 YFSETQ. This CDR3 region has 15 residues. The CDR3 DNA follows: TGCGCCAGCAGCCAGTCCATATCGGGGTCCTATGGCTACACCTTC. It is translated as CASSQSISGSYGYTF.

The genes are TRBV27 and TRBJ2-3; tentatively, D is TRBD1 (6 bases). The V gene lost 8 bases and the J gene lost 0 bases, with 12 bases spanning the gap. The CDR3 has 14 residues. CDR1 and CDR2 (germline): MNHEY, SMNVEV (reference sequence). CDR3 DNA sequence: TGTGCCAGCGGGACACAATATAGCACAGATACGCAGTATTTT. It is translated as CASGTQYSTDTQYF.

Concerning this clone itself: Likely a read error: the CDR3 ends without its conserved phenylalanine or tryptophan. The CDR3 region has the DNA TGTGCCTGGAGTGTACCCGGAGACTCCTATAATTCACCCCTCCACCTT. Translation: CAWSVPGDSYNSPLHL. The gene calls are TRBV30 and TRBJ1-6; D unclear. Trimming removed 0 bases from V and 0 bases from J, with 9 bases in between. The CDR3 covers 16 residues. Germline CDR1 GTSNPN, CDR2 SVGIG (reference sequence).

The V gene is TRBV6-5, the J gene TRBJ1-2, with unresolved D. V was pared by 0 bases and J by 5 bases, with 16 bases between. The germline CDR1 and CDR2 sequences are MNHEY and SVGAGI. CDR3 length equals 16 residues. DNA of the CDR3: TGTGCCAGCAGTTACTCGATGAACCGGGTTGGATATGGCTACACCTTC. Its protein is CASSYSMNRVGYGYTF.

This chain connects TRBV7-9 to TRBJ2-7, with TRBD1 matching 7 bases. J was trimmed by 5 bases and V by 7 bases; bases with no gene match: 5. CDR1 is SEHNR, CDR2 FQNEAQ, per germline (reference sequence). The CDR3 is 12 amino acids. CDR3 sequence (DNA): TGTGCCAGCAACAGGGGTACCAACGAGCAGTACTTC. This codes for CASNRGTNEQYF.

This sequence joins TRBV27 and TRBJ1-5; unclear D gene. Germline CDR1 MNHEY, CDR2 SMNVEV (reference sequence). The V and J ends lost 7 bases and 4 bases respectively, with 11 bases between them. CDR3 length: 13 residues. The DNA for the CDR3 is TGTGCCAGCAAGAGCCCGGGGAATCAGCCCCAGCATTTT. This encodes CASKSPGNQPQHF.

The gene calls are TRBV5-1 and TRBJ1-1; D might be TRBD1 (5 bases). The CDR3 is 18 amino acids. Germline-derived CDR1 and CDR2 are SGHRS and YFSETQ. The germline V and J ends were trimmed by 2 bases and 4 bases, with 24 bases remaining between them. CDR3 region: CASSFGPAGVYQATEAFF. The CDR3 DNA reads as TGCGCCAGCAGCTTCGGACCAGCGGGGGTGTATCAGGCCACTGAAGCTTTCTTT.

V is TRBV11-2 and J is TRBJ1-5; the D gene is possibly TRBD1 (5 bases). Deletions cut 5 bases from V and 2 bases from J, with 13 bases between. Looked up from germline, CDR1 is SGHAT and CDR2 is FQNNGV. The CDR3 is 15 amino acids. CDR3 in DNA: TGTGCCAGCAGCCGGGGGGTAAACGGCAATCAGCCCCAGCATTTT. Amino acid sequence: CASSRGVNGNQPQHF.

This chain uses TRBV6-5 with TRBJ1-4; 8 bases match TRBD1. The ends lost 7 bases at V and 8 bases at J; junction bases unmatched: 6. This CDR3 comprises 13 residues. The germline V gene encodes CDR1 MNHEY and CDR2 SVGAGI. The CDR3 bases are TGTGCCAGCATCGACAGGGGTTGGGAAAAACTGTTTTTT. Translated, it gives CASIDRGWEKLFF.

The chain employs TRBV4-2 and TRBJ2-5; 12 nucleotides align to TRBD2. The trim removed 4 bases at V and 1 base at J, leaving 7 bases unmatched. CDR3 length: 17 amino acids. The V gene's germline CDR1 is LGHNA and CDR2 YNFKEQ. CDR3 region: CASSLKLAGGLQETQYF. The CDR3 region has the DNA TGTGCCAGCAGCCTAAAACTAGCGGGGGGCCTCCAAGAGACCCAGTACTTC.

This chain connects TRBV29-1 to TRBJ1-3; D call uncertain. The V end lost 2 bases, the J end lost 1 base, and 12 bases lay between the germline ends. The CDR3 is 15 residues long. Germline values: CDR1 SQVTM, CDR2 ANQGSEA. In DNA, the CDR3 is TGCAGCGTTGAAATCAGGCAGAAATCTGGAAACACCATATATTTT. Encoded protein: CSVEIRQKSGNTIYF.

The chain joins TRBV30 to TRBJ1-1; 8 nucleotides match TRBD1. The CDR3 consists of 13 residues. J gave up 4 bases and V 5 bases, and 6 bases lay outside the gene matches. CDR1 and CDR2 (germline): GTSNPN, SVGIG (reference sequence). The CDR3 DNA reads TGTGCCTGGTCCGACGGACAGGGCACTGAAGCTTTCTTT. This gives the protein CAWSDGQGTEAFF. Full variable domain (rest looked up from reference TRBV30 and TRBJ1-1): SQTIHQWPATLVQPVGSPLSLECTVEGTSNPNLYWYRQAAGRGLQLLFYSVGIGQISSEVPQNLSASRPQDRQFILSSKKLLLSDSGFYLCAWSDGQGTEAFFGQGTRLTVV.

V usage is TRBV4-2 and J usage is TRBJ1-2; the match to TRBD1 covers 7 bases. The germline gives CDR1 LGHNA, CDR2 YNFKEQ. This CDR3 is built from 14 residues. The V segment lost 2 bases and the J segment 4 bases; nucleotides outside the gene matches: 4. The CDR3 DNA sequence: TGTGCCAGCAGCCAACCGACAGGGATCTATGGCTACACCTTC. Its translation: CASSQPTGIYGYTF.